The 20 T cell receptor beta chains below all came from one sample that was sequenced in a study of blood T cell repertoires in COVID-19. The table came from immunoSEQ multiplex PCR; TCRdb's copy has only in-frame clones and leaves some out. Among 140,000 to 150,000 clones, under 90% were seen once, and the ten largest hold around 45%. The sample comprised peripheral blood. The receptors originated from a human donor in a cohort sampled during active COVID-19.

The chain employs TRBV19 and TRBJ1-5; D is perhaps TRBD1 (5 bases). Germline CDR1 LNHDA, CDR2 SQIVND (reference sequence). The length of the CDR3 is 15 residues. V lost 6 bases and J lost 4, with 16 bases in between. This chain's CDR3 is CASSPTGGGNQPQHF. The DNA of the CDR3 is TGTGCCAGTAGCCCTACGGGGGGGGGAAATCAGCCCCAGCATTTT.

CDR3 residues: CASSLAPGQGAGEKLFF. As DNA, the CDR3 is TGCGCCAGCAGCTTAGCCCCGGGACAGGGGGCTGGAGAAAAACTGTTTTTT. The chain carries TRBV5-1 and TRBJ1-4; 12 nucleotides match TRBD1. After removal of 2 bases from V and 8 bases from J, the junction contained 10 bases not matched to a gene. Looked up from germline, CDR1 is SGHRS and CDR2 is YFSETQ. The CDR3 is 17 residues long.

The chain joins TRBV10-3 to TRBJ1-1; tentative D call: TRBD1 (5 bases). The CDR3 contains 11 residues. The germline V and J ends were trimmed by 6 bases and 10 bases, with 12 bases remaining between them. Germline assignment: CDR1 ENHRY and CDR2 SYGVKD. The CDR3 loop reads CAISPGLGAFF. As DNA, the CDR3 is TGTGCCATCAGCCCGGGACTTGGAGCTTTCTTT.

The CDR3 is CASSVDTSGANVLTF. CDR3 DNA sequence: TGTGCCAGCAGCGTGGACACCTCAGGGGCCAACGTCCTGACTTTC. The genes are TRBV5-4 and TRBJ2-6, with D perhaps matching TRBD1 (5 bases). The germline gives CDR1 SGHNT, CDR2 YYREEE (reference sequence). V lost 4 bases and J 4 bases, leaving 12 bases between the germline ends. The CDR3 spans 15 residues.

The rearrangement joins TRBV6-2 or TRBV6-3 to TRBJ2-7, with a possible D match to TRBD2 (6 bases). CDR1 is MNHEY, CDR2 SVGEGT, per germline. Trimming removed 0 bases from V and 3 bases from J, with 12 bases in between. The CDR3 runs to 15 residues. CDR3 protein: CASSYSQAGHYEQYV. The CDR3 coding sequence is TGTGCCAGCAGTTACTCGCAAGCGGGCCACTACGAGCAGTACGTC.

The DNA of the CDR3 is TGTGCCAGCAGTCCCCGAGGCGGAGACCTCGAGCAGTACGTC. Residues: CASSPRGGDLEQYV. The V gene is TRBV6-6, the J gene TRBJ2-7; D call uncertain. CDR1 MNHNY and CDR2 SVGAGI come from the germline V gene (reference sequence). V shed 5 bases and J shed 6 bases, with 17 bases lying between them. The CDR3 sequence is 14 residues long.

V and J are TRBV4-1 and TRBJ2-6; a possible D gene is TRBD1 (5 bases). Looked up from germline, CDR1 is MGHRA and CDR2 is YSYEKL. The CDR3 runs to 18 residues. Trimming removed 1 base from V and 0 bases from J, with 13 bases in between. The CDR3 nucleotides read TGCGCCAGCAGCCAAGGGGGCCGGCAAAACTCTGGGGCCAACGTCCTGACTTTC. Translated: CASSQGGRQNSGANVLTF.

This clone was recorded a few times. The chain couples TRBV5-1 to TRBJ2-2; D gene ambiguous. CDR1 is SGHRS and CDR2 is YFSETQ in the germline V gene. This CDR3 has 13 amino acids. V was trimmed by 4 bases and J by 6 bases, leaving 10 bases between them. DNA of the CDR3: TGCGCCAGCAGCGCTGGCACGTCCGGGGAGCTGTTTTTT. Encoded protein: CASSAGTSGELFF.

The chain combines TRBV7-2 with TRBJ2-1; tentatively, D is TRBD1 (6 bases). Per the germline V gene, CDR1 is SGHTA and CDR2 is FQGNSA. This CDR3 has 14 amino acids. Trimming removed 3 bases at V and 6 bases at J, with 12 bases between. The CDR3 protein is CASSFYRDGNEQFF. DNA of the CDR3: TGTGCCAGCAGCTTTTACAGGGATGGCAATGAGCAGTTCTTC.

This chain joins TRBV6-5 and TRBJ2-3, with D maybe TRBD1 (6 bases). There are 15 residues in the CDR3. CDR1 MNHEY and CDR2 SVGAGI come from the germline V gene. The germline V and J ends were trimmed by 6 bases and 6 bases, with 19 bases remaining between them. This chain's CDR3 is CASRRQVASVDTQYF. The CDR3 DNA is TGTGCCAGCAGGCGACAGGTTGCCAGCGTCGATACGCAGTATTTT.

For this clone: The CDR3 does not close with the conserved phenylalanine or tryptophan, likely indicating a read error. The DNA is omitted, as the CDR3 cannot be located on it reliably, and the CDR3 follows TCRdb's listing. The V gene is TRBV5-1, the J gene TRBJ2-7; TRBD1 is the table's D call, not checked against the DNA. The CDR3 is 15 amino acids long, termini counted. CDR1 and CDR2 (germline): SGHRS, YFSETQ. Here the CDR3 reads CASPAAGGKIGPIPD.

This clone was seen many times. This rearrangement joins TRBV13 to TRBJ1-2; 11 bases are a match to TRBD1. The ends lost 5 bases at V and 6 bases at J; junction bases unmatched: 5. Looked up from germline, CDR1 is PRHDT and CDR2 is FYEKMQ (reference sequence). CDR3 length: 14 residues. This CDR3 is CASSPRTGGHGYTF. In DNA form, the CDR3 reads TGTGCCAGCAGCCCACGGACAGGGGGCCATGGCTACACCTTC.

The V gene is TRBV7-9, the J gene TRBJ1-5; 7 bases are shared with TRBD1. The CDR3 covers 16 residues. Losses at the gene ends were 5 bases for V and 0 bases for J; bases not matched to a gene: 7. Germline loops: CDR1 SEHNR, CDR2 FQNEAQ (reference sequence). CDR3 DNA sequence: TGTGCCAGCAGCCCCGGGACAGTTAATAGCAATCAGCCCCAGCATTTT. It yields the protein CASSPGTVNSNQPQHF.

The table lists this clone with a few counts. The CDR3 here is CASSPGVGQGAAGYTF. The DNA of the CDR3 is TGCGCCAGCAGCCCCGGAGTGGGACAGGGGGCAGCTGGCTACACCTTC. The chain links TRBV5-1 to TRBJ1-2; 12 nucleotides match TRBD1. This CDR3 is 16 amino acids long. V was pared by 4 bases and J by 7 bases, with 11 bases of the junction left unmatched. Germline CDR1 is SGHRS and CDR2 is YFSETQ.

This sequence joins TRBV19 and TRBJ1-1; 11 bases match TRBD1. Germline V gives CDR1 LNHDA, CDR2 SQIVND (reference sequence). Trimming at V came to 4 bases and at J to 4 bases, leaving 8 bases not matched to a gene. This CDR3 region has 16 residues. The CDR3 sequence is CASSTRTGGASTEAFF. CDR3 sequence (DNA): TGTGCCAGTAGTACCAGGACAGGGGGCGCATCCACTGAAGCTTTCTTT.

The chain links TRBV6-2 or TRBV6-3 to TRBJ1-6; 7 nucleotides line up with TRBD1. Germline values: CDR1 MNHEY, CDR2 SVGEGT. CDR3 length: 17 amino acids. V shed 2 bases, J shed 10 bases, and the junction held 14 bases outside the gene matches. The CDR3 DNA follows: TGTGCCAGCAGTTACCGTCCGGGCAGGGGGTCGGGGTCACCCCTCCACTTT. Translating gives CASSYRPGRGSGSPLHF.

The chain links TRBV5-1 to TRBJ1-1, with TRBD1 as a possible D gene (5 bases). Germline V gene sequence: CDR1 SGHRS, CDR2 YFSETQ. The germline V and J ends were trimmed by 0 bases and 3 bases, with 9 bases remaining between them. The CDR3 covers 14 residues. CDR3 sequence reads: CASSLGQRDTEAFF. The DNA of the CDR3 is TGCGCCAGCAGCTTGGGACAGCGGGACACTGAAGCTTTCTTT.

The chain is built from TRBV19 and TRBJ2-5; TRBD2 might be the D (5 bases). Trimming left V 6 bases short and J 5 bases short, with 13 bases between. Germline V gene lookup returns CDR1 LNHDA and CDR2 SQIVND (reference sequence). The CDR3 is 13 residues long. The CDR3 protein is CASRRTPGETQYF. The CDR3 nucleotides read TGTGCCAGTAGGAGGACCCCGGGGGAGACCCAGTACTTC. Complete variable domain (other parts from reference TRBV19 and TRBJ2-5): DGGITQSPKYLFRKEGQNVTLSCEQNLNHDAMYWYRQDPGQGLRLIYYSQIVNDFQKGDIAEGYSVSREKKESFPLTVTSAQKNPTAFYLCASRRTPGETQYFGPGTRLLVL.

This sequence joins TRBV4-1 and TRBJ1-5, with 7 bases aligning to TRBD1. With V trimmed by 4 bases and J by 0 bases, 6 bases remained unmatched. Germline assignment: CDR1 MGHRA and CDR2 YSYEKL. The CDR3 runs 16 residues. CDR3 DNA sequence: TGCGCCAGCAGCCGCGGGACAGCTTCTAGCAATCAGCCCCAGCATTTT. Its protein product is CASSRGTASSNQPQHF.

This clone was recorded a few times. The rearrangement uses TRBV29-1 and TRBJ1-3; weak D call: TRBD1 (6 bases). Germline lookup yields CDR1 SQVTM and CDR2 ANQGSEA. This CDR3 is built from 14 residues. V lost 4 bases and J lost 1, with 11 bases in between. The CDR3 DNA is TGCAGCGTTGGGGACATGATTTCTGGAAACACCATATATTTT. It yields the protein CSVGDMISGNTIYF. Based on the CDR3 plus reference TRBV29-1 and TRBJ1-3, the full variable domain is SAVISQKPSRDICQRGTSLTIQCQVDSQVTMMFWYRQQPGQSLTLIATANQGSEATYESGFVIDKFPISRPNLTFSTLTVSNMSPEDSSIYLCSVGDMISGNTIYFGEGSWLTVV.